Listed here are 25 T cell receptor beta chains from one sample, sequenced in a study of T cell repertoires in cytomegalovirus infection (dated by TCRdb to between 2018 and 2020). The run used an Illumina HiSeq 1500. The raw public reads went through TCRdb reprocessing: fastp at Q25, MiXCR clone calling, in-frame beta chains kept. Under each unique CDR3 protein, matching rows form one entry showing the most common genes and DNA. The table for this sample lists 700,000 to 950,000 distinct CDR3 sequences; approximately 30% of them were counted only once. Over 10% of the sample belongs to the ten largest clones. Antigen specificity for these receptors is unknown. The label giving this sample's treatment or condition can be read as: in vitro stimulation with specific CMV peptide epitopes to enrich CMV-specific T cells. The sample consisted of cultured CD8+ T cells from PBMCs, taken from culture after CMV antigen stimulation. The receptors here all came from a human donor in good health (CMV status not recorded). Some clones in this sample may be carry-over from other donors' samples.

The rearrangement uses TRBV7-8 and TRBJ2-4; the D gene is possibly TRBD2 (5 bases). There are 14 residues in the CDR3. Germline V gene sequence: CDR1 SGHVS, CDR2 FQNEAQ. Trimming shortened V by 5 bases and J by 9 bases, and 17 bases separated the two germline ends. The CDR3 coding sequence is TGTGCCAGCAGCCACCGTATTGGGAGCCTCATTCAGTACTTC. Protein: CASSHRIGSLIQYF.

This chain uses TRBV14 with TRBJ1-2, with a possible D match to TRBD1 (5 bases). CDR3 size: 16 residues. Between the trimmed V and J ends, which lost 0 bases and 3 bases, there was a span of 14 bases. The germline CDR1 and CDR2 sequences are SGHDN and FVKESK. This CDR3 is CASSQEAWGSYYGYTF. The DNA for the CDR3 is TGTGCCAGCAGCCAAGAGGCATGGGGGTCCTACTATGGCTACACCTTC.

The V call is TRBV3-1, the J call TRBJ1-1; possible D gene TRBD1, 5 bases. This CDR3 is built from 13 residues. Trimming stripped 1 base from V and 7 bases from J, with 10 bases between. Germline-derived CDR1 and CDR2 are LGHDT and YNNKEL (reference sequence). CDR3 DNA sequence: TGTGCCAGCAGCCAAGTCGGGGCCAGTGAAGCTTTCTTT. It codes for CASSQVGASEAFF.

This clonotype has just a few counts. The chain has TRBV5-6 and TRBJ1-2, with D unresolved. Trimming took off 1 base at V and 8 bases at J, with 9 bases between the two ends. The CDR3 runs to 12 residues. CDR1 SGHDT and CDR2 YYEEEE come from the germline V gene. The CDR3 DNA reads as TGTGCCAGCAGCTTGCCCACTTCGGGCTACACCTTC. Translating gives CASSLPTSGYTF.

This clonotype showed up just a few times. CDR3: CASSSPRTGDISNEQFF. The DNA for the CDR3 is TGTGCCAGCAGTTCCCCTAGGACAGGGGATATCTCCAATGAGCAGTTCTTC. The J gene is TRBJ2-1, the V gene TRBV6-1; 9 bases fit TRBD1. The length of the CDR3 is 17 residues. V dropped 5 bases and J dropped 6; count of bases not matched to a gene: 14. From germline, CDR1 is MNHNS and CDR2 SASEGT.

The chain uses TRBV9 and TRBJ1-1, with 8 bases lining up with TRBD1. The CDR3 consists of 14 residues. Germline trimming cut 0 bases from V and 8 bases from J; bases unmatched to any gene: 6. Germline V lookup: CDR1 SGDLS, CDR2 YYNGEE. This CDR3 is CASSVDGQGKEAFF. CDR3 DNA: TGTGCCAGCAGCGTAGATGGACAGGGCAAGGAAGCTTTCTTT.

This clonotype was found a few times. The chain joins TRBV27 to TRBJ1-1; D remains ambiguous. V was trimmed by 3 bases and J by 1 base, leaving 9 bases between them. This CDR3 is 14 amino acids long. Per germline, CDR1 MNHEY and CDR2 SMNVEV (reference sequence). CDR3 in amino acids: CASSFAARNTEAFF. The DNA of the CDR3 is TGTGCCAGCAGTTTCGCCGCCCGGAACACTGAAGCTTTCTTT.

This clonotype was seen only once. The genes are TRBV19 and TRBJ1-5; 8 positions match TRBD1. Germline CDR1 is LNHDA and CDR2 is SQIVND (reference sequence). CDR3 length: 18 residues. J was trimmed by 7 bases and V by 3 bases; bases with no gene match: 17. CDR3 DNA: TGTGCCAGTAGTATTATGTCTTCTCACAGGGGGAGAGAACAGCCCCAGCATTTT. This gives the protein CASSIMSSHRGREQPQHF.

The V call is TRBV4-2, the J call TRBJ1-1; 9 positions agree with TRBD1. Losses at the gene ends were 2 bases for V and 3 bases for J; bases not matched to a gene: 7. The CDR3 contains 16 residues. Germline V gene sequence: CDR1 LGHNA, CDR2 YNFKEQ. As DNA, the CDR3 is TGTGCCAGCAGCCAATTACCGGGACAGGGCCACACTGAAGCTTTCTTT. This translates into CASSQLPGQGHTEAFF.

This sequence joins TRBV7-6 and TRBJ1-4; D ambiguous. V dropped 0 bases and J dropped 3 bases, with 2 bases sitting between them. Germline V gene sequence: CDR1 SGHVS, CDR2 FNYEAQ. This CDR3 region has 13 residues. CDR3 sequence: CASSLAPNEKLFF. CDR3 sequence (DNA): TGTGCCAGCAGCTTAGCCCCTAATGAAAAACTGTTTTTT.

This clonotype has a handful of counts. This chain uses TRBV25-1 with TRBJ1-6, with D hard to call. CDR3 size: 17 residues. Germline V gives CDR1 MGHDK, CDR2 SYGVNS. Trimming shortened V by 1 base and J by 5 bases, and 15 bases separated the two germline ends. The CDR3 loop is CASSESRLNPDNSPLHF. DNA of the CDR3: TGTGCCAGCAGTGAATCCCGCCTTAATCCCGATAATTCACCCCTCCACTTT.

In its sample, this clonotype was seen many times. The chain employs TRBV7-2 and TRBJ2-5; D may be TRBD2 (6 bases). CDR3 length: 16 residues. V lost 4 bases, J lost 0 bases, and 15 bases lay in between. The germline CDR1 and CDR2 sequences are SGHTA and FQGNSA. CDR3 sequence (DNA): TGTGCCAGCAGCTCCCCCGCGGGGTGGTACCAAGAGACCCAGTACTTC. Protein product: CASSSPAGWYQETQYF.

CDR3 bases: TGCGCCAGCAGCCAAATGTGGGATCAGCCCCAGCATTTT. It translates to CASSQMWDQPQHF. This sequence joins TRBV4-3 and TRBJ1-5; D is undetermined. Germline CDR1 is LGHNA and CDR2 is YSLEER. The CDR3 runs 13 residues. V lost 2 bases, J lost 5 bases, and 7 bases lay in between.

This rearrangement joins TRBV29-1 to TRBJ2-1, with 11 bases aligning to TRBD1. The CDR3 totals 16 residues. Germline-derived CDR1 and CDR2 are SQVTM and ANQGSEA. Unmatched junction bases numbered 4, after V lost 0 bases and J lost 3 bases. CDR3 region: CSVEDPGTGGYNEQFF. Written as DNA, the CDR3 is TGCAGCGTTGAAGATCCCGGGACAGGGGGCTACAATGAGCAGTTCTTC.

This clonotype was counted only a few times. Sequence at one end of the junction differs from germline and may be a read error. The chain uses TRBV13 and TRBJ1-1; D gene uncertain. The CDR3 is 13 residues long. Germline-derived CDR1 and CDR2 are PRHDT and FYEKMQ (reference sequence). Here the CDR3 reads CASSWADYTEAFF. The DNA for the CDR3 is TGCGCCAGCAGCTGGGCGGACTACACTGAAGCTTTCTTT.

This chain uses TRBV29-1 with TRBJ2-2; 10 bases are a match to TRBD2. Looked up from germline, CDR1 is SQVTM and CDR2 is ANQGSEA. The CDR3 totals 15 residues. V was clipped by 4 bases and J by 2 bases; unmatched bases: 4. The CDR3 loop is CSVALAGENTGELFF. DNA of the CDR3: TGCAGCGTTGCCCTAGCGGGGGAAAACACCGGGGAGCTGTTTTTT.

There are a few counts of this clonotype. The chain joins TRBV10-3 to TRBJ2-2; TRBD2 matches at 7 bases. This CDR3 has 13 residues. The germline V gene has CDR1 ENHRY and CDR2 SYGVKD. J gave up 6 bases and V 7 bases, and 5 bases lay outside the gene matches. CDR3 nucleotides: TGTGCCATCATCCTGGGGAGGGCCGGGGAGCTGTTTTTT. It codes for CAIILGRAGELFF.

This clonotype was picked up many times. The gene calls are TRBV11-3 and TRBJ1-1, with D uncertain. CDR1 is SGHNT and CDR2 is YENEEA in the germline V gene. The germline V and J ends were trimmed by 5 bases and 0 bases, with 10 bases remaining between them. This CDR3 region has 14 residues. The CDR3 spells CASSPAGMNTEAFF. The CDR3 region has the DNA TGTGCCAGCAGCCCCGCCGGGATGAACACTGAAGCTTTCTTT.

This clonotype was found a few times. The chain carries TRBV7-9 and TRBJ2-3; possibly TRBD2 for D (5 bases). Germline V gene sequence: CDR1 SEHNR, CDR2 FQNEAQ (reference sequence). This CDR3 contains 15 residues. Trimming took 2 bases from V and 6 from J, leaving 15 bases between them. The CDR3 DNA follows: TGTGCCAGCAGCTTAAGAGGGTCGAGGCTGGATACGCAGTATTTT. This translates into CASSLRGSRLDTQYF.

The rearrangement uses TRBV27 and TRBJ1-2, with D possibly TRBD1 on 5 matching bases. CDR3 size: 15 residues. Trimming removed 5 bases at V and 4 bases at J, with 17 bases between. Germline-derived CDR1 and CDR2 are MNHEY and SMNVEV (reference sequence). CDR3 loop: CASSPGTGRLYGYTF. In nucleotides, the CDR3 is TGTGCCAGCAGTCCAGGGACGGGACGGCTCTATGGCTACACCTTC.

This clonotype has a count of ten or more. V is TRBV7-2 and J is TRBJ2-1; D ambiguous. This CDR3 has 16 residues. Germline lookup yields CDR1 SGHTA and CDR2 FQGNSA. V shed 1 base and J shed 3 bases, with 13 bases lying between them. The DNA of the CDR3 is TGTGCCAGCAGCTTAGAACCGACCTTCGACTACAATGAGCAGTTCTTC. It codes for CASSLEPTFDYNEQFF. The entire variable domain, with the rest obtained from reference TRBV7-2 and TRBJ2-1, is as follows: GAGVSQSPSNKVTEKGKDVELRCDPISGHTALYWYRQSLGQGLEFLIYFQGNSAPDKSGLPSDRFSAERTGGSVSTLTIQRTQQEDSAVYLCASSLEPTFDYNEQFFGPGTRLTVL.

This clonotype was detected a few times. The chain carries TRBV12-3 or TRBV12-4 and TRBJ1-3, with D maybe TRBD1 (6 bases). V gave up 5 bases and J gave up 0 bases, with 14 bases separating them. The length of the CDR3 is 16 residues. Here the CDR3 reads CASSQYGTPSGNTIYF. CDR3 bases: TGTGCCAGCAGTCAGTACGGGACACCCTCTGGAAACACCATATATTTT.

The CDR3 sequence is CASSGGQIPSYEQYF. In nucleotides, the CDR3 is TGTGCCAGCTCCGGGGGACAGATCCCCTCCTACGAGCAGTACTTC. The V and J genes are TRBV5-4 and TRBJ2-7; a weak D match, TRBD1 (7 bases). This CDR3 comprises 15 residues. V gave up 7 bases and J gave up 0 bases, with 17 bases separating them. The V gene's germline CDR1 is SGHNT and CDR2 YYREEE (reference sequence).

This chain joins TRBV4-1 and TRBJ2-1; TRBD2 aligns across 7 bases. CDR1 and CDR2 from the germline V gene are MGHRA and YSYEKL. The J segment lost 6 bases and the V segment lost 7 bases, leaving 3 bases of the junction unmatched. This CDR3 region has 12 residues. In nucleotides, the CDR3 is TGCGCCAGCACGGGGGAGGGCAATGAGCAGTTCTTC. Translation: CASTGEGNEQFF.

The chain recombines TRBV24-1 with TRBJ2-5; D unclear. The CDR3 loop spans 13 amino acids. Trimming removed 4 bases from V and 0 bases from J, with 5 bases in between. Germline loops: CDR1 KGHDR, CDR2 SFDVKD. CDR3 bases: TGTGCCACCAGTGACGGGTACCAAGAGACCCAGTACTTC. Translating gives CATSDGYQETQYF.